Listed below are T cell receptor beta chains from one sample, sequenced in a study of breast tumors, draining lymph nodes, adjacent tissues. A single record per CDR3 protein comes from TCRdb applying MiXCR to the multiplex PCR reads. There are about 53,000 distinct CDR3 sequences in the sample; roughly two fifths occur only once, and roughly a tenth lies in the top ten. The sample was breast tumor tissue. Receptor source: a female donor with breast cancer. Some clones in this sample may be carry-over from other donors' samples. Each CDR3 is given with its conserved first and last residue. D genes are given only for firm matches. The listing skips clone size in some rows; elsewhere it reads once, few, many or a size class.

TRBV12-3/TRBV12-4,-,TRBJ2-5,17,many,TGTGCCAGCAGTATAGGGGGCGGGAATCCTTGGGGCGAGACCCAGTACTTC,CASSIGGGNPWGETQYF
TRBV4-2,TRBD2,TRBJ2-3,17,-,TGTGCCAGCAGCCAAGGGGACGGGACTAGCGTTGGTAATGAGCAGTATTTT,CASSQGDGTSVGNEQYF
TRBV4-1,-,TRBJ1-3,17,-,TGCGCCAGCAGCCAAGATTCCGGGGGTAGGACTGGAAACACCATATATTTT,CASSQDSGGRTGNTIYF
TRBV30,-,TRBJ1-5,13,many,TGTGCCATGGCAGGGGATAGCAATCAGCCCCAGCATTTT,CAMAGDSNQPQHF
TRBV12-3/TRBV12-4,TRBD2,TRBJ2-1,14,many,TGTGCCAGCAGTCAAACTAGCGGACGAAATGAGCAGTTCTTC,CASSQTSGRNEQFF
TRBV4-1,-,TRBJ1-5,13,-,TGCGCCAGCAGCCAGGGGCAAGTGCAGCCCCAGCATTTT,CASSQGQVQPQHF
TRBV10-3,TRBD2,TRBJ2-5,15,-,TGTGCCATCAGTCCGGGACTAGCGGGATTAGAGACCCAGTACTTC,CAISPGLAGLETQYF
TRBV7-2,-,TRBJ2-7,15,once,TGTGCCAGCAGCCTAGGACAGGGAGGGATTGGCGAGCAGTACTTC,CASSLGQGGIGEQYF
TRBV28,-,TRBJ2-5,14,-,TGTGCCAGCAGCCTACAAGGGGACCAAGAGACCCAGTACTTC,CASSLQGDQETQYF
TRBV7-7,TRBD1,TRBJ2-3,15,many,TGTGCCAGCAGCCCGGGACAGGGGGTCACAGATACGCAGTATTTT,CASSPGQGVTDTQYF
TRBV7-9,-,TRBJ1-2,11,many,TGTGCCAGCCGACAGAACTATGGCTACACCTTC,CASRQNYGYTF
TRBV20-1,TRBD2,TRBJ2-1,13,-,TGCAGTGCTAGCACTAGCGGCCACAATGAGCAGTTCTTC,CSASTSGHNEQFF
TRBV30,TRBD1,TRBJ1-1,12,many,TGTGCCTGGAGTCAAAGACAGGGGGAAGCTTTCTTT,CAWSQRQGEAFF
TRBV29-1,-,TRBJ1-1,13,-,TGCAGCGTTGTTCGGACCATAAACACTGAAGCTTTCTTT,CSVVRTINTEAFF
TRBV7-2,-,TRBJ1-4,12,-,TGTGCCAGCAGCTTAGCTAGTGAAAAACTGTTTTTT,CASSLASEKLFF
TRBV20-1,-,TRBJ2-3,15,many,TGCAGTGCTAGGTCCACAGCGGGCCGAACAGATACGCAGTATTTT,CSARSTAGRTDTQYF
TRBV24-1,TRBD2,TRBJ2-1,15,-,TGTGCCACCAGTGATACTAGCGGGCCCTACAATGAGCAGTTCTTC,CATSDTSGPYNEQFF
TRBV12-3/TRBV12-4,-,TRBJ2-7,13,-,TGTGCCAGCAGCCCGGGACGGAGCTACGAGCAGTACTTC,CASSPGRSYEQYF
TRBV7-2,-,TRBJ1-2,13,many,TGTGCCAGCACCCTGGACAGAAACTATGGCTACACCTTC,CASTLDRNYGYTF
TRBV7-2,-,TRBJ2-1,13,many,TGTGCCAGCAGCGCCCGAGGAGAGCGTGAGCAGTTCTTC,CASSARGEREQFF
TRBV9,TRBD2,TRBJ2-3,17,many,TGTGCCAGCAGCGTAGGATCTAGCGGGGCGACGGCAGATACGCAGTATTTT,CASSVGSSGATADTQYF
TRBV5-4,-,TRBJ1-5,15,few,TGTGCCAGCAGCCCGGGGGACGGAGGAGAGGAGACCCAGCATTTT,CASSPGDGGEETQHF
TRBV4-3,TRBD1,TRBJ1-4,16,-,TGCGCCAGCAGCCAAGCCAGGGGGCGCGGTAATGAAAAACTGTTTTTT,CASSQARGRGNEKLFF
TRBV20-1,-,TRBJ1-3,13,many,TGCAGTGCCCGGCGGGGCCCTGGAAACACCATATATTTT,CSARRGPGNTIYF
TRBV25-1,TRBD1,TRBJ2-5,17,many,TGTGCCAGCAGTGAATCTACGGACAGGGTCCCTCAAGAGACCCAGTACTTC,CASSESTDRVPQETQYF
TRBV4-2,-,TRBJ2-1,16,many,TGTGCCAGCAGCCAAGATCGGCAGGGACAAAGGAATGAGCAGTTCTTC,CASSQDRQGQRNEQFF
TRBV9,-,TRBJ2-3,15,many,TGTGCCAGCAGCCCAGCCGTCCACTGGACAGATACGCAGTATTTT,CASSPAVHWTDTQYF
TRBV11-2,-,TRBJ2-3,15,many,TGTGCCAGCAGCTTCGGGGTTGGACGAACAGATACGCAGTATTTT,CASSFGVGRTDTQYF
TRBV2,TRBD1,TRBJ1-2,13,-,TGTGCCACCACGGACAGGGAGAAGAGCGGCTACACCTTC,CATTDREKSGYTF
TRBV12-3/TRBV12-4,-,TRBJ1-2,17,-,TGTGCCAGCAGTTTAGAACCCAGGGACAAGTTTAACTATGGCTACACCTTC,CASSLEPRDKFNYGYTF
TRBV20-1,TRBD2,TRBJ2-3,15,many,TGCAGTGCTAAAGAGAGCGGGAGCGGCACAGATACGCAGTATTTT,CSAKESGSGTDTQYF
TRBV29-1,TRBD1,TRBJ2-7,14,-,TGCAGCGTTGAGGACAGGGGTTTTTCATACGAGCAGTACTTC,CSVEDRGFSYEQYF
TRBV6-5,-,TRBJ1-2,14,many,TGTGCCAGCAGTCACTCGGTAGATAACTATGGCTACACCTTC,CASSHSVDNYGYTF
TRBV7-2,TRBD2,TRBJ2-1,17,-,TGTGCCAGCAGCCCACTCTGGTCCAGCGGGAGCTACAATGAGCAGTTCTTC,CASSPLWSSGSYNEQFF
TRBV5-6,TRBD1,TRBJ1-2,13,many,TGTGCCAGCAGCTTGGGAACAGGGGACGGCTACACCTTC,CASSLGTGDGYTF
TRBV5-1,TRBD2,TRBJ2-5,15,many,TGCGCCAGCAGCTGGGGGACTAGCGGGAGCGAGACCCAGTACTTC,CASSWGTSGSETQYF
TRBV7-2,TRBD2,TRBJ2-3,15,once,TGTGCCAGCAGCTTAGTGGGACTAGCGGGCGGTACGCAGTATTTT,CASSLVGLAGGTQYF
TRBV7-2,TRBD2,TRBJ2-3,16,many,TGTGCCAGCAGCTCTGGGACTAGCAGGGCAGTAGATACGCAGTATTTT,CASSSGTSRAVDTQYF
TRBV20-1,TRBD2,TRBJ2-5,15,many,TGCAGTGCGCCCGGGCTGGTAGCGGGAGCAGAGACCCAGTACTTC,CSAPGLVAGAETQYF
TRBV9,-,TRBJ1-2,15,few,TGTGCCAGCAGCAGTCTAAGGGGTAGAAACTATGGCTACACCTTC,CASSSLRGRNYGYTF
TRBV20-1,TRBD2,TRBJ2-1,15,-,TGCAGTGCTAGAGGACGAGCGGGAGCAATTAATGAGCAGTTCTTC,CSARGRAGAINEQFF
TRBV6-4,TRBD1,TRBJ2-5,18,many,TGTGCCAGCAGGGCCGGGACAGGCGAGACTTCATACCAAGAGACCCAGTACTTC,CASRAGTGETSYQETQYF
TRBV5-1,TRBD2,TRBJ2-3,16,many,TGCGCCAGCAGCAGCACGCTAGCGGGAGGGCCAGATACGCAGTATTTT,CASSSTLAGGPDTQYF
TRBV10-2,-,TRBJ1-2,13,-,TGCGCCAGCAGTGAGGCTAGATACTATGGCTACACCTTC,CASSEARYYGYTF
TRBV2,-,TRBJ2-5,14,many,TGTGCCAGCAAAAACAGGGTGGGGGAAGAGACCCAGTACTTC,CASKNRVGEETQYF
TRBV10-3,TRBD1,TRBJ1-6,14,once,TGTGCCATCAGTGAACAGGGGGAGAATTCACCCCTCCACTTT,CAISEQGENSPLHF
TRBV7-2,TRBD1,TRBJ2-3,15,many,TGTGCCAGCAGCTATGACAGGGGCGGGCTTGGTACGCAGTATTTT,CASSYDRGGLGTQYF
TRBV12-3/TRBV12-4,-,TRBJ1-5,13,-,TGTGCCAGCAGCTTTAGCGGGAGAGAGACCCAGCATTTT,CASSFSGRETQHF
TRBV10-3,TRBD1,TRBJ1-5,14,once,TGTGCCATCAGTGGCGGGACAGGGACGGGGCCCCAGCATTTT,CAISGGTGTGPQHF
TRBV11-1,-,TRBJ1-1,12,few,TGTGCCAGCGGACAGCTGAACACTGAAGCTTTCTTT,CASGQLNTEAFF
TRBV7-6,-,TRBJ2-6,14,many,TGTGCCAGCTCCGCGGGCCCTGGGGCCAACGTCCTGACTTTC,CASSAGPGANVLTF
TRBV2,TRBD2,TRBJ2-1,16,-,TGTGCCAGCAGTGAAGGGGGACTAGCGGGATGGGATGAGCAGTTCTTC,CASSEGGLAGWDEQFF
TRBV28,-,TRBJ1-4,15,few,TGTGCCAGCAGTATTGCAGGGCGGCCTAATGAAAAACTGTTTTTT,CASSIAGRPNEKLFF
TRBV9,-,TRBJ1-4,14,few,TGTGCCAGCAGCGTAGAAGGACGGATGGAAAAACTGTTTTTT,CASSVEGRMEKLFF
TRBV16,-,TRBJ1-2,12,many,TGTGCCAGCAGTCAGGACAGCTATGGCTACACCTTC,CASSQDSYGYTF
TRBV7-8,-,TRBJ2-7,14,many,TGTGCCAGCAGCTTAGGTGGGAGCCGGGACGAGCAGTACTTC,CASSLGGSRDEQYF
TRBV29-1,-,TRBJ2-2,14,many,TGCAGCGTTGAGGGCGAAACGAACACCGGGGAGCTGTTTTTT,CSVEGETNTGELFF